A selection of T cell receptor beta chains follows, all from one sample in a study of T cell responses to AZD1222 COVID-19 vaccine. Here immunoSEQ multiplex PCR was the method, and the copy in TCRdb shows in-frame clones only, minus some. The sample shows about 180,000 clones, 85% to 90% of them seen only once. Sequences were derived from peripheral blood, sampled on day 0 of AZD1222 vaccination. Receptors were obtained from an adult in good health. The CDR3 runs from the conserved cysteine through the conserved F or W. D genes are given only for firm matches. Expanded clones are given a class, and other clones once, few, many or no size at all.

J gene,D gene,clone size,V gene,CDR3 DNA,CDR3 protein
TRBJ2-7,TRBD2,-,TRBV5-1,TGCGCCAGCAGGGCGGCGGGGGGATATTACGGGGAGCAGTACTTC,CASRAAGGYYGEQYF
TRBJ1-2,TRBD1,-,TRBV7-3,TGTGCCAGCAGCCGGGATGGGACAGGGGGAACCAACTATGGCTACACCTTC,CASSRDGTGGTNYGYTF
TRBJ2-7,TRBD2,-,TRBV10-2,TGCGCCAGCAGCTTAGATCCGGGGGGCTACGAGCAGTACTTC,CASSLDPGGYEQYF
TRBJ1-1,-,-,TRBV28,TGTGCCAGCACCCCGGGGGGCCCTGAAGCTTTCTTT,CASTPGGPEAFF
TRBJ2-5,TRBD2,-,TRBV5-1,TGCGCCAGCAGCTTGGTATTAGCGGGGCGGCAAGAGACCCAGTACTTC,CASSLVLAGRQETQYF
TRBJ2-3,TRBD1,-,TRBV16,TGTGCCAGCAGCGGAACAGGGGACGAGCAGTATTTT,CASSGTGDEQYF
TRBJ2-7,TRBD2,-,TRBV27,TGTGCCAGCAGTAAGACCGGGGGGTACGAGCAGTACTTC,CASSKTGGYEQYF
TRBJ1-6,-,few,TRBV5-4,TGTGCCAGCAGCGTCGGGAACGGACGAAATTCACCCCTCCACTTT,CASSVGNGRNSPLHF
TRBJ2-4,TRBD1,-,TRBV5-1,TGCGCCAGCAGCATAGCGGGGGACAGGGGGTTAAACATTCAGTACTTC,CASSIAGDRGLNIQYF
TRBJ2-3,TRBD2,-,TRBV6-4,TGTGCCAGCAGTGACGTTGAAGCGGGGGGCCCAGATACGCAGTATTTT,CASSDVEAGGPDTQYF
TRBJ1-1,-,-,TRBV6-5,TGTGCCAGCAATCGAGTACAGGGCCTGAACACTGAAGCTTTCTTT,CASNRVQGLNTEAFF
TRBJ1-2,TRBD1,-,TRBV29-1,TGCAGCGTTGACACAGGGGAGGCGGGCTATGGCTACACCTTC,CSVDTGEAGYGYTF
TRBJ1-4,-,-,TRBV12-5,TGTGCTAGTTCGGTAGGAGGGGATGCTGAAAAACTGTTTTTT,CASSVGGDAEKLFF
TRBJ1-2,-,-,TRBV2,TGTGCCAGCACTACCAGCTCAGGGAACTATGGCTACACCTTC,CASTTSSGNYGYTF
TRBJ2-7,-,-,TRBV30,TGTGCCTGGTACCGGGACGGCTCCTACGAGCAGTACTTC,CAWYRDGSYEQYF
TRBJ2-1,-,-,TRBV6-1,TGTGCCAGCAGTGAAGGTTGGAACTCCTACAATGAGCAGTTCTTC,CASSEGWNSYNEQFF
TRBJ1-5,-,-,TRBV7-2,TGTGCCAGCAGCCGGGGGACAAGTAATCAGCCCCAGCATTTT,CASSRGTSNQPQHF
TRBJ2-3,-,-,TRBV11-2,TGTGCCAGCAGCTTATTGGAGGGGGGGCGGTTCACAGATACGCAGTATTTT,CASSLLEGGRFTDTQYF
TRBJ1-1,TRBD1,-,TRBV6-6,TGTGCCAGCAGTGGGGGACAGGTCAACACTGAAGCTTTCTTT,CASSGGQVNTEAFF
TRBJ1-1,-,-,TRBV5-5,TGTGCCAGCAGCCGGGTGAGGGGCCTGAACACTGAAGCTTTCTTT,CASSRVRGLNTEAFF
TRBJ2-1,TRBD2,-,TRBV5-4,TGTGCCAGCAGCTTGGTTCTTCGGACTAGCGCGGATGAGCAGTTCTTC,CASSLVLRTSADEQFF
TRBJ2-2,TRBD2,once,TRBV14,TGTGCCAGCAGCCAAGAATACCGGGGGGCCGGGGAGCTGTTTTTT,CASSQEYRGAGELFF
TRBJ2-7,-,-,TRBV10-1,TGCGCCAGCAGTGCCGGGGTTGCCTACGAGCAGTACTTC,CASSAGVAYEQYF
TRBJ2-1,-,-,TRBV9,TGTGCCAGCAGCCTCTCCTCCTACAATGAGCAGTTCTTC,CASSLSSYNEQFF
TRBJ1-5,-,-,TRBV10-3,TGTGCCATCAGTGAGACAGGTAATCAGCCCCAGCATTTT,CAISETGNQPQHF